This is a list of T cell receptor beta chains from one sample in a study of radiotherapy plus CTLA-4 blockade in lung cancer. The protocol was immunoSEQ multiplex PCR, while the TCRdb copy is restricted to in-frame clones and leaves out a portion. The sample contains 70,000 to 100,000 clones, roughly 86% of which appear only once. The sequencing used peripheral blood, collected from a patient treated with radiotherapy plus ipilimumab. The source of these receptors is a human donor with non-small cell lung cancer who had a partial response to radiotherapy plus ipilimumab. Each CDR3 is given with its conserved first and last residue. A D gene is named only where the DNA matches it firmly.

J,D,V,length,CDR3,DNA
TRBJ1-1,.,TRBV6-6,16,CASRPGSGVGNTEAFF,TGTGCCAGCAGGCCAGGGTCTGGGGTTGGGAACACTGAAGCTTTCTTT
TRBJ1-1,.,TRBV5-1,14,CASSLPGMNTEAFF,TGCGCCAGCAGCTTGCCAGGCATGAACACTGAAGCTTTCTTT
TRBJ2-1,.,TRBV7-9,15,CASSAGRSSYNEQFF,TGTGCCAGCAGCGCGGGACGGAGCTCCTACAATGAGCAGTTCTTC
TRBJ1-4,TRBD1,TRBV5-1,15,CASSRGQADNEKLFF,TGCGCCAGCAGCCGCGGACAGGCGGATAATGAAAAACTGTTTTTT
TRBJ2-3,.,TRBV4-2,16,CASSQEDGWGTDTQYF,TGTGCCAGCAGCCAAGAAGACGGGTGGGGCACAGATACGCAGTATTTT
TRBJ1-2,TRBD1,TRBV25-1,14,CASRQRQGAYGYTF,TGTGCCAGCAGGCAGAGACAGGGGGCATATGGCTACACCTTC
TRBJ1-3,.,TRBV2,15,CASTEGRSSGNTIYF,TGTGCCAGCACCGAAGGGAGGAGCTCTGGAAACACCATATATTTT
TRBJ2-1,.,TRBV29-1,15,CSVRRGAGVLDEQFF,TGCAGCGTCCGCCGGGGGGCGGGAGTTCTCGATGAGCAGTTCTTC
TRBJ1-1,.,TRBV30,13,CAWSMYMNTEAFF,TGTGCCTGGAGTATGTACATGAACACTGAAGCTTTCTTT
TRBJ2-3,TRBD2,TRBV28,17,CASSLGRLAGGTDTQYF,TGTGCCAGCAGTTTAGGCCGACTAGCGGGAGGGACAGATACGCAGTATTTT
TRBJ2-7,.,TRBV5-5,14,CASSLLQVQGEQYF,TGTGCCAGCAGCTTGCTGCAGGTACAGGGCGAGCAGTACTTC
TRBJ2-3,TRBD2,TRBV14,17,CASSSGRLAVITDTQYF,TGTGCCAGCAGCTCCGGGCGGCTAGCGGTTATCACAGATACGCAGTATTTT
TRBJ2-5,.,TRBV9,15,CASSVGPTSWETQYF,TGTGCCAGCAGCGTTGGGCCCACTTCATGGGAGACCCAGTACTTC
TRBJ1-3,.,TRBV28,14,CASSLAYSGNTIYF,TGTGCCAGCAGTTTAGCCTACTCTGGAAACACCATATATTTT
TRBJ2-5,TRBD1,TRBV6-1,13,CASRTGPKETQYF,TGTGCCAGCAGGACAGGGCCCAAGGAGACCCAGTACTTC